The 22 T cell receptor beta chains below all came from one sample that was sequenced in a study of OX40 agonist ivuxolimab in advanced cancers. Repertoires were generated with immunoSEQ multiplex PCR, while TCRdb's copy carries only in-frame clones and drops some. Of about 100,000 clones listed, around 93% are singletons. The material sequenced was CD4+ or CD8+ T cells sorted from blood, taken in a trial of the OX40 agonist ivuxolimab. Source of these receptors: an adult with an advanced solid tumor such as melanoma, head and neck, liver or kidney cancer.

The chain employs TRBV28 and TRBJ2-7; TRBD1 agrees at 8 bases. Germline CDR1 MDHEN, CDR2 SYDVKM. V shed 5 bases and J 6 bases; nucleotides not matched to a gene: 12. The CDR3 contains 15 residues. DNA for the CDR3: TGTGCCAGCAGTCCCGTGGACAGGGAGGCTGGCGAGCAGTACTTC. Amino acid sequence: CASSPVDREAGEQYF.

This chain links TRBV15 with TRBJ1-4; weak D call: TRBD1 (5 bases). This CDR3 comprises 16 residues. The V gene's germline CDR1 is LNHNV and CDR2 YYDKDF (reference sequence). V was shortened by 0 bases and J by 2 bases, with 10 bases between the two germline ends. The CDR3 loop reads CATSRDNGATNEKLFF. CDR3 nucleotides: TGTGCCACCAGCAGAGATAACGGGGCGACTAATGAAAAACTGTTTTTT. Filled out from reference TRBV15 and TRBJ1-4, the complete variable domain reads DAMVIQNPRYQVTQFGKPVTLSCSQTLNHNVMYWYQQKSSQAPKLLFHYYDKDFNNEADTPDNFQSRRPNTSFCFLDIRSPGLGDTAMYLCATSRDNGATNEKLFFGSGTQLSVL.

This chain uses TRBV2 with TRBJ2-7, with 9 bases fitting TRBD2. Germline V gives CDR1 SNHLY, CDR2 FYNNEI. Trimming took 6 bases from V and 2 from J; bases not matched to a gene: 8. The CDR3 has 15 amino acids. As DNA, the CDR3 is TGTGCCAGCAGAGGACTAGCGCTAATCCCCTACGAGCAGTACTTC. Translated: CASRGLALIPYEQYF.

This rearrangement joins TRBV15 to TRBJ1-2; tentative D call: TRBD1 (6 bases). The CDR3 is made up of 14 amino acids. Germline CDR1 and CDR2: LNHNV and YYDKDF (reference sequence). V lost 1 base and J lost 6, with 12 bases in between. The CDR3 DNA is TGTGCCACCAGCAGAGTGCGGGGGGCGGATGGCTACACCTTC. This gives the protein CATSRVRGADGYTF.

This clone came up a few times. This chain links TRBV7-9 with TRBJ2-1; possibly TRBD2 for D (5 bases). Germline V gives CDR1 SEHNR, CDR2 FQNEAQ (reference sequence). V gave up 4 bases and J gave up 6 bases, with 10 bases separating them. The CDR3 covers 13 residues. The CDR3 coding sequence is TGTGCCAGCAGCTCCCTACGGGGCAATGAGCAGTTCTTC. It is translated as CASSSLRGNEQFF.

V usage is TRBV2 and J usage is TRBJ2-3; 7 nucleotides line up with TRBD1. V lost 7 bases to trimming and J lost 2 bases; unmatched junction nucleotides: 6. Germline V CDR1 and CDR2: SNHLY, FYNNEI. The CDR3 is 14 amino acids. This CDR3 reads CASNRDSSTDTQYF. The CDR3 DNA is TGTGCCAGCAACCGGGACAGTTCCACAGATACGCAGTATTTT.

This clone came up once. This sequence joins TRBV6-4 and TRBJ2-3, with TRBD2 as a possible D gene (5 bases). CDR3 length: 13 residues. CDR1 and CDR2 (germline): MRHNA, SNTAGT. V was shortened by 0 bases and J by 5 bases, with 6 bases between the two germline ends. The CDR3, as DNA: TGTGCCAGCAGTGACTCGGCGGGAGATACGCAGTATTTT. Residues: CASSDSAGDTQYF.

The V call is TRBV11-2, the J call TRBJ1-4; weak D call: TRBD1 (6 bases). Germline-derived CDR1 and CDR2 are SGHAT and FQNNGV. V was clipped by 3 bases and J by 7 bases, with 15 bases between them. The CDR3 runs 15 residues. CDR3 region: CASSFAGAKVEKLFF. The CDR3 bases are TGTGCCAGCAGCTTTGCAGGGGCGAAGGTTGAAAAACTGTTTTTT. The full variable domain, completed using reference TRBV11-2 and TRBJ1-4, is EAGVAQSPRYKIIEKRQSVAFWCNPISGHATLYWYQQILGQGPKLLIQFQNNGVVDDSQLPKDRFSAERLKGVDSTLKIQPAKLEDSAVYLCASSFAGAKVEKLFFGSGTQLSVL.

The rearrangement joins TRBV18 to TRBJ2-1, with D tentatively TRBD2 (7 bases). The CDR3 is made up of 16 amino acids. Trimming took 6 bases from V and 7 from J, leaving 22 bases between them. Germline values: CDR1 KGHSH, CDR2 LQKENI. CDR3 sequence reads: CASSLPGGGTINEQFF. The CDR3 nucleotides are TGTGCCAGCTCCCTTCCTGGGGGCGGGACTATTAATGAGCAGTTCTTC.

This chain links TRBV28 with TRBJ2-4; D not resolved. The CDR3 spans 15 residues. V lost 2 bases and J 1 base, leaving 9 bases between the germline ends. CDR1 is MDHEN and CDR2 is SYDVKM in the germline V gene. CDR3 amino acids: CASSLGISAKNIQYF. The CDR3, as DNA: TGTGCCAGCAGTTTAGGCATATCCGCCAAAAACATTCAGTACTTC. The full variable domain, in which reference TRBV28 and TRBJ2-4 provide the parts outside the CDR3, is DVKVTQSSRYLVKRTGEKVFLECVQDMDHENMFWYRQDPGLGLRLIYFSYDVKMKEKGDIPEGYSVSREKKERFSLILESASTNQTSMYLCASSLGISAKNIQYFGAGTRLSVL.

The chain has TRBV14 and TRBJ1-3; D is uncertain. Germline-derived CDR1 and CDR2 are SGHDN and FVKESK. With 3 bases removed from V and 3 bases from J, the gap between germline ends came to 9 bases. The CDR3 has 14 amino acids. The CDR3, as DNA: TGTGCCAGCAGCCACCGCCCCAATGGAAACACCATATATTTT. Residues: CASSHRPNGNTIYF. Supplemented by reference TRBV14 and TRBJ1-3, the full variable domain reads EAGVTQFPSHSVIEKGQTVTLRCDPISGHDNLYWYRRVMGKEIKFLLHFVKESKQDESGMPNNRFLAERTGGTYSTLKVQPAELEDSGVYFCASSHRPNGNTIYFGEGSWLTVV.

The chain is built from TRBV9 and TRBJ1-3; D gene ambiguous. The V end lost 1 base, the J end lost 2 bases, and 16 bases lay between the germline ends. CDR1 and CDR2 from the germline V gene are SGDLS and YYNGEE. The CDR3 has 17 residues. In DNA form, the CDR3 reads TGTGCCAGCAGCGTACTTAGGGATCAAGGTACTGGAAACACCATATATTTT. Its translation: CASSVLRDQGTGNTIYF.

This chain connects TRBV20-1 to TRBJ2-3; D unclear. The CDR3 is 11 residues long. The germline CDR1 and CDR2 sequences are DFQATT and SNEGSKA (reference sequence). V shed 5 bases and J shed 4 bases, with 7 bases lying between them. The chain's CDR3 is CSAYDPDTQYF. CDR3 coding DNA: TGCAGTGCTTATGATCCAGATACGCAGTATTTT.

This clone has ten or more counts. The V gene is TRBV27, the J gene TRBJ1-5; maybe TRBD1 (6 bases). In germline, CDR1 is MNHEY, CDR2 SMNVEV (reference sequence). CDR3 size: 14 residues. Deletions cut 5 bases from V and 0 bases from J, with 8 bases between. CDR3 sequence: CASSHRDSNQPQHF. The CDR3 region has the DNA TGTGCCAGCAGTCACAGGGATAGCAATCAGCCCCAGCATTTT.

CDR3 loop: CASSIRDRGYEQYF. The CDR3 DNA reads as TGTGCCAGCTCAATACGGGACAGGGGATACGAGCAGTACTTC. The gene calls are TRBV18 and TRBJ2-7; 10 bases match TRBD1. V shed 5 bases, J shed 4 bases, and the junction held 5 bases outside the gene matches. Germline CDR1 reads KGHSH; CDR2 reads LQKENI. This CDR3 spans 14 amino acids.

This chain joins TRBV28 and TRBJ2-1; possibly TRBD1 or TRBD2 for D (7 bases each). This CDR3 region has 16 residues. Germline V CDR1 and CDR2: MDHEN, SYDVKM. The V and J ends lost 5 bases and 3 bases respectively, with 17 bases between them. CDR3: CASSPNRGGGYNEQFF. CDR3 bases: TGTGCCAGCAGTCCAAACAGGGGCGGGGGCTACAATGAGCAGTTCTTC. Based on the CDR3 plus reference TRBV28 and TRBJ2-1, the full variable domain is DVKVTQSSRYLVKRTGEKVFLECVQDMDHENMFWYRQDPGLGLRLIYFSYDVKMKEKGDIPEGYSVSREKKERFSLILESASTNQTSMYLCASSPNRGGGYNEQFFGPGTRLTVL.

The chain combines TRBV10-3 with TRBJ1-3; TRBD1 matches at 7 bases. Trimming at V came to 0 bases and at J to 0 bases, leaving 2 bases not matched to a gene. The CDR3 contains 16 residues. The germline V gene encodes CDR1 ENHRY and CDR2 SYGVKD. The DNA for the CDR3 is TGTGCCATCAGTGAGTCGACAGGGCTCTCTGGAAACACCATATATTTT. Translating it yields CAISESTGLSGNTIYF.

The chain joins TRBV27 to TRBJ1-5, with 9 positions matching TRBD1. CDR1 and CDR2 (germline): MNHEY, SMNVEV (reference sequence). Germline trimming cut 5 bases from V and 0 bases from J; bases unmatched to any gene: 8. There are 17 residues in the CDR3. As DNA, the CDR3 is TGTGCCAGCAGTAAAAAAACAGGGGGCTATAGCAATCAGCCCCAGCATTTT. It encodes CASSKKTGGYSNQPQHF.

This chain connects TRBV7-3 to TRBJ1-1; D is unclear. CDR1 is SGHTA, CDR2 FQGTGA, per germline. V lost 3 bases and J lost 2, with 7 bases in between. The CDR3 has 13 amino acids. CDR3 sequence: CASSFSDNTEAFF. For the CDR3, the DNA is TGTGCCAGCAGCTTCTCAGATAACACTGAAGCTTTCTTT.

This chain connects TRBV5-1 to TRBJ2-3, with 8 bases that match TRBD1. V was clipped by 0 bases and J by 3 bases; unmatched bases: 9. The length of the CDR3 is 17 residues. Germline assignment: CDR1 SGHRS and CDR2 YFSETQ. CDR3 in amino acids: CASSLEGLTGVTDTQYF. The CDR3 region has the DNA TGCGCCAGCAGCTTGGAGGGGCTGACAGGGGTTACAGATACGCAGTATTTT. Combining the CDR3 with reference TRBV5-1 and TRBJ2-3 gives the whole variable domain KAGVTQTPRYLIKTRGQQVTLSCSPISGHRSVSWYQQTPGQGLQFLFEYFSETQRNKGNFPGRFSGRQFSNSRSEMNVSTLELGDSALYLCASSLEGLTGVTDTQYFGPGTRLTVL.

This chain links TRBV5-1 with TRBJ1-1; D is possibly TRBD1 (5 bases). Germline-derived CDR1 and CDR2 are SGHRS and YFSETQ. Trimming took 2 bases from V and 1 from J, leaving 9 bases between them. CDR3 length equals 14 residues. The CDR3 region is CASSLQTANTEAFF. The CDR3 nucleotides read TGCGCCAGCAGCTTACAGACAGCGAACACTGAAGCTTTCTTT.

This chain links TRBV19 with TRBJ2-1; D unresolved. From germline, CDR1 is LNHDA and CDR2 SQIVND (reference sequence). This CDR3 is 14 amino acids long. With 3 bases removed from V and 4 bases from J, the gap between germline ends came to 10 bases. CDR3 region: CASSIRQQYNEQFF. The CDR3 DNA reads as TGTGCCAGTAGTATTAGGCAGCAGTACAATGAGCAGTTCTTC. Using reference TRBV19 and TRBJ2-1 for the parts outside the CDR3, the full variable domain is DGGITQSPKYLFRKEGQNVTLSCEQNLNHDAMYWYRQDPGQGLRLIYYSQIVNDFQKGDIAEGYSVSREKKESFPLTVTSAQKNPTAFYLCASSIRQQYNEQFFGPGTRLTVL.